This T cell receptor beta chain is from a study of blood T cells in healthy people across ages. Broader study findings: Measured against age, TCR beta diversity per million T cells decreased in a roughly linear manner. Nothing was known about donor CMV status, and this possibly confounded expanded clonotype changes.

Germline lookup yields CDR1 DFQATT and CDR2 SNEGSKA (reference sequence). The CDR3 totals 15 residues. V lost 1 base to trimming and J lost 0 bases, with 10 bases between them. Healthy Russian Caucasian donors spanned ages about 6 to 100 years. Worth noting for this clonotype: The antigen remains unidentified.

Combining a sample-barcoded 5' primer with a J-beta primer mix, a second PCR ran for roughly 7 to 12 cycles. MiXCR was run by TCRdb on the 5' RACE reads, yielding one entry per CDR3 protein. The sample consists of around 620,000 distinct CDR3 sequences, 27% of them appearing once. The origin of this receptor is a woman aged 70-85 years in good health. The sequenced material came from blood. This sequence joins TRBV20-1 and TRBJ2-1; possibly TRBD1 or TRBD2 for D (6 bases each). The CDR3: CSARAGAVSYNEQFF. The CDR3 region has the DNA TGCAGTGCTAGAGCGGGGGCAGTCTCCTACAATGAGCAGTTCTTC.